A single sample is the source of the 7 T cell receptor beta chains below, sequenced in a study of OX40 agonist ivuxolimab in advanced cancers. Clones were sequenced by immunoSEQ multiplex PCR, and TCRdb holds only the in-frame ones, with some missing. Among tens of thousands of clones listed, roughly 85% were seen once. Source: CD4+ or CD8+ T cells sorted from blood, taken in a trial of the OX40 agonist ivuxolimab. These receptors all stem from an adult with an advanced solid tumor such as melanoma, head and neck, liver or kidney cancer.

The chain is built from TRBV18 and TRBJ2-1; maybe TRBD2 (7 bases). This CDR3 comprises 16 residues. V was pared by 5 bases and J by 0 bases, with 14 bases between. In germline, CDR1 is KGHSH, CDR2 LQKENI. Here the CDR3 reads CASSSPAGASYNEQFF. CDR3 in DNA: TGTGCCAGCTCATCCCCGGCGGGGGCCTCCTACAATGAGCAGTTCTTC.

The chain combines TRBV4-2 with TRBJ2-1; 9 bases are shared with TRBD2. Germline loops: CDR1 LGHNA, CDR2 YNFKEQ. The length of the CDR3 is 15 residues. Trimming cost V 5 bases and J 9 bases; bases outside gene matches: 11. Written as DNA, the CDR3 is TGTGCCAGCAGCAGTCGGAGCGGGGGGCCGGGTGAGCAGTTCTTC. It yields the protein CASSSRSGGPGEQFF.

The chain joins TRBV7-2 to TRBJ2-5, with D possibly matching TRBD2 (6 bases). CDR1 and CDR2 from the germline V gene are SGHTA and FQGNSA. V was cut by 0 bases and J by 2 bases, with 16 bases left in between. This CDR3 contains 17 residues. The CDR3 sequence is CASSLAAFSGTQETQYF. DNA for the CDR3: TGTGCCAGCAGCTTAGCAGCCTTTTCGGGGACTCAAGAGACCCAGTACTTC.

This clone has just one count. The V gene is TRBV7-2, the J gene TRBJ2-7; unclear D gene. Germline V gene sequence: CDR1 SGHTA, CDR2 FQGNSA. The CDR3 runs 13 residues. V lost 1 base and J 5 bases, leaving 9 bases between the germline ends. CDR3 DNA: TGTGCCAGCAGCTTAGTATGGGGAAACGAGCAGTACTTC. Translation gives CASSLVWGNEQYF.

The rearrangement joins TRBV9 to TRBJ1-2; TRBD1 matches 8 bases. With V trimmed by 4 bases and J by 7 bases, 12 bases remained unmatched. This CDR3 spans 15 amino acids. The germline CDR1 and CDR2 sequences are SGDLS and YYNGEE. The CDR3 region is CASSPQDRAQGGYTF. CDR3 in DNA: TGTGCCAGCAGCCCGCAGGACAGGGCACAAGGTGGCTACACCTTC.

The chain recombines TRBV30 with TRBJ2-3; D might be TRBD2 (7 bases). With 2 bases removed from V and 6 bases from J, the gap between germline ends came to 18 bases. CDR3 length: 15 residues. CDR1 and CDR2 from the germline V gene are GTSNPN and SVGIG (reference sequence). Here the CDR3 reads CAWSKGGARTDTQYF. CDR3 nucleotides: TGTGCCTGGAGTAAAGGGGGGGCCAGGACTGATACGCAGTATTTT.

This chain's CDR3 is CASSELTSGANVLTF. CDR3 nucleotide sequence: TGTGCCAGCAGTGAACTAACCTCTGGGGCCAACGTCCTGACTTTC. The genes are TRBV6-1 and TRBJ2-6; no firm D call. CDR3 length equals 15 residues. CDR1 and CDR2 from the germline V gene are MNHNS and SASEGT. V shed 2 bases and J shed 0 bases, with 5 bases lying between them.